The TCR beta chain described here comes from a study of preoperative IRX-2 immunotherapy in early breast cancer. Generated by immunoSEQ multiplex PCR, the TCRdb table keeps only in-frame clones and is missing some. The sample carries approximately 38,000 clones, roughly 82% recorded once. Documented treatment: preoperative locoregional IRX-2 cytokine immunotherapy. Patients received preoperative, locoregional IRX-2 cytokine immunotherapy in a phase Ib study. This clone showed up just once. Sequence at one end of the junction differs from germline and may be a read error. Germline V gene sequence: CDR1 SSHAT, CDR2 FNYEAQ (reference sequence). This CDR3 has 14 residues.

The specimen comprised lymph node tissue, sampled after IRX-2 immunotherapy. The rearrangement links TRBV7-7 to TRBJ2-7; a possible D gene is TRBD1 (5 bases). This clonotype was obtained from a human donor with breast cancer. CDR3 sequence: CASSSTAFPYEQYF. In nucleotides, the CDR3 is TGTGCTAGCAGCTCGACAGCCTTTCCCTACGAGCAGTACTTC. The complete variable domain, with remaining parts taken from reference TRBV7-7 and TRBJ2-7, reads GAGVSQSPRYKVTKRGQDVTLRCDPISSHATLYWYQQALGQGPEFLTYFNYEAQPDKSGLPSDRFSAERPEGSISTLTIQRTEQRDSAMYRCASSSTAFPYEQYFGPGTRLTVT.